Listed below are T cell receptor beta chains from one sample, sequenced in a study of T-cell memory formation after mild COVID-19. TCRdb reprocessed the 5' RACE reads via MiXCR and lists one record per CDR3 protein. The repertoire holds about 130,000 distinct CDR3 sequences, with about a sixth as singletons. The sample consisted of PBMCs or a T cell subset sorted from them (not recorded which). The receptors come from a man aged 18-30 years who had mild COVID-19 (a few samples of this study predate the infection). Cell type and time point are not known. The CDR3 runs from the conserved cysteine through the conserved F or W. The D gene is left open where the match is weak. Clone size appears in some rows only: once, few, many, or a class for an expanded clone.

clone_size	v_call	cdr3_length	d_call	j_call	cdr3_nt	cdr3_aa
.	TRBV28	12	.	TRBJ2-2	TGTGCCAGCATTTCGCGGACCGGGGAGCTGTTTTTT	CASISRTGELFF
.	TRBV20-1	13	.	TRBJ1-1	TGCAGTGCTCGCACTCGGGGGGACGGTGAAGCTTTCTTT	CSARTRGDGEAFF
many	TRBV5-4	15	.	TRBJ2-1	TGTGCCAGCAGCTTGGGGGGGAGCTCCTACAATGAGCAGTTCTTC	CASSLGGSSYNEQFF
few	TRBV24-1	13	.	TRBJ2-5	TGTGCCACCAGTGAATCGGGGGTTGAGACCCAGTACTTC	CATSESGVETQYF
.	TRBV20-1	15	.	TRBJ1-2	TGCAGTGCTAGAGACCCCCGGGGGGGGAGACTCGGCTACACCTTC	CSARDPRGGRLGYTF
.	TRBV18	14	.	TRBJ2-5	TGTGCCAGCTCCCCTACGGACGGGGATGGGGCCCAGTACTTC	CASSPTDGDGAQYF
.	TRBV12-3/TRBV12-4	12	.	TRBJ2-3	TGTGCCACCATTATCAGGGGAGATACGCAGTATTTT	CATIIRGDTQYF
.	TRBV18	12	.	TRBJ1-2	TGTGCCAGCTCACCACAGGGTCGTGGCTACACCTTC	CASSPQGRGYTF
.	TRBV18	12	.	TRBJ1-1	TGTGCCAGCTCACCACAGGGGCCTGAAGCTTTCTTT	CASSPQGPEAFF
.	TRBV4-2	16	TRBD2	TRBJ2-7	TGTGCCAGCAGCCAAGATTGGAGTAGCGGGGGCTACGAGCAGTACTTC	CASSQDWSSGGYEQYF
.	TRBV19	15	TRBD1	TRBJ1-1	TGTGCCAGTAGTACGACCGGGACAGGGGACTCTGAAGCTTTCTTT	CASSTTGTGDSEAFF
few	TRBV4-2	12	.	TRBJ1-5	TGTGCCAGCAGCCAAGATAATCGGCCCCAGCATTTT	CASSQDNRPQHF
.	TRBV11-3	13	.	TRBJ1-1	TGTGCCAGCAGCTTTACTCGGAACACTGAAGCTTTCTTT	CASSFTRNTEAFF
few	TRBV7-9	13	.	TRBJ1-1	TGTGCCAGCAGCTTTGTAGCGAACACTGAAGCTTTCTTT	CASSFVANTEAFF
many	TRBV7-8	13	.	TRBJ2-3	TGTGCCAGCAGCCTGCCAGCCCGGGGTACGCAGTATTTT	CASSLPARGTQYF
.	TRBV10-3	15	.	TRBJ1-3	TGTGCCATCAGGGGAACAGGGAGCTCTGGAAACACCATATATTTT	CAIRGTGSSGNTIYF
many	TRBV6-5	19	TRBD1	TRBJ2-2	TGTGCCAGCGGCCAAGGGAGACAGGGGGCTTTTCCGAACACCGGGGAGCTGTTTTTT	CASGQGRQGAFPNTGELFF
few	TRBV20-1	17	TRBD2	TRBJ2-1	TGCAGTGCTAGCCCAGCGGGGGCAGTCGAATCCTACAATGAGCAGTTCTTC	CSASPAGAVESYNEQFF
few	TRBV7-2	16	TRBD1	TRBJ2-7	TGTGCCAGCAGCTTAGACGCCGGGACAGGCTCCTACGAGCAGTACTTC	CASSLDAGTGSYEQYF
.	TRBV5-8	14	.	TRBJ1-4	TGTGCCAGCAGTCCCAGGATGGTAAATGAAAAACTGTTTTTT	CASSPRMVNEKLFF
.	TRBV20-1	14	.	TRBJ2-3	TGCAGTGCTATACAGGGTAGTGGGACAGATACGCAGTATTTT	CSAIQGSGTDTQYF
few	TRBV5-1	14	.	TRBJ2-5	TGCGCCAGCAGTTCGGGGCCCAGGGGAGAGACCCAGTACTTC	CASSSGPRGETQYF
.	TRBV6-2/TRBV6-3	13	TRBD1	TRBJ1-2	TGTGCCACGACGGACAGGGGTGGCTATGGCTACACCTTC	CATTDRGGYGYTF
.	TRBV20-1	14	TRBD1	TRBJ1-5	TGCAGTGCTAGCGGGGATACAGGGGTTCAGCCCCAGCATTTT	CSASGDTGVQPQHF